These 10 T cell receptor beta chains originate from one sample sequenced in a study of T cell responses to AZD1222 COVID-19 vaccine. Repertoires were generated with immunoSEQ multiplex PCR, while TCRdb's copy carries only in-frame clones and drops some. In the table there are more than 120,000 clones, roughly nine tenths of which are singletons. Sequences were derived from peripheral blood, sampled 28 days after the second AZD1222 dose. Every receptor here comes from an adult who received the AZD1222 COVID-19 vaccine.

The chain employs TRBV7-9 and TRBJ1-1, with D perhaps TRBD1 (6 bases). In germline, CDR1 is SEHNR, CDR2 FQNEAQ (reference sequence). V shed 3 bases and J shed 7 bases, with 24 bases lying between them. This CDR3 has 17 amino acids. CDR3 nucleotides: TGTGCCAGCAGCTTGGGCATGGGGGGCGACAGAGGCCTTGAAGCTTTCTTT. This encodes CASSLGMGGDRGLEAFF.

The chain uses TRBV5-8 and TRBJ1-5; 12 bases are shared with TRBD1. Losses at the gene ends were 3 bases for V and 7 bases for J; bases not matched to a gene: 2. The CDR3 runs 14 residues. Germline V lookup: CDR1 SGHTS, CDR2 YDEGEE. The CDR3 region has the DNA TGTGCCAGCAGCTGGGACAGGGGGCACCAGCCCCAGCATTTT. Translated: CASSWDRGHQPQHF.

CDR3 DNA: TGTGCCAGCAGCTTCCAAGGATCGTTCTACGAGCAGTACTTC. Amino acid sequence: CASSFQGSFYEQYF. The chain carries TRBV5-5 and TRBJ2-7; unclear D gene. Per germline, CDR1 SGHKS and CDR2 YYEKEE (reference sequence). The length of the CDR3 is 14 residues. V was pared by 2 bases and J by 3 bases, with 12 bases between.

The chain carries TRBV28 and TRBJ1-5; D unresolved. Trimming removed 2 bases from V and 0 bases from J, with 11 bases in between. The CDR3 sequence is 16 residues long. Germline V gives CDR1 MDHEN, CDR2 SYDVKM. The CDR3 reads CASSLVLSHSNQPQHF. As DNA, the CDR3 is TGTGCCAGCAGTTTAGTACTTTCCCATAGCAATCAGCCCCAGCATTTT.

This clone occurred once. The rearrangement uses TRBV18 and TRBJ2-5; 9 bases are shared with TRBD1. Per germline, CDR1 KGHSH and CDR2 LQKENI. CDR3 length: 17 residues. The V segment lost 1 base and the J segment 2 bases; nucleotides outside the gene matches: 8. The CDR3 spells CASSPRSDRGGQETQYF. The CDR3 DNA reads as TGTGCCAGCTCACCACGGTCGGACAGGGGCGGGCAAGAGACCCAGTACTTC.

J is TRBJ2-1 and V is TRBV27; possibly TRBD1 for D (5 bases). Germline V lookup: CDR1 MNHEY, CDR2 SMNVEV (reference sequence). Trimming removed 6 bases at V and 4 bases at J, with 10 bases between. The CDR3 covers 13 residues. CDR3 in amino acids: CASSKTVYNEQFF. CDR3 DNA: TGTGCCAGCAGCAAGACAGTGTACAATGAGCAGTTCTTC.

The chain couples TRBV5-1 to TRBJ2-2; TRBD1 might be the D (6 bases). V was shortened by 1 base and J by 4 bases, with 14 bases between the two germline ends. Germline CDR1 reads SGHRS; CDR2 reads YFSETQ. This CDR3 has 16 residues. The CDR3 DNA follows: TGCGCCAGCAGCTTGCAGGGGTCAACGATCACCGGGGAGCTGTTTTTT. Amino acids: CASSLQGSTITGELFF.

The chain couples TRBV19 to TRBJ2-7; tentatively, D is TRBD1 (6 bases). The CDR3 is made up of 14 amino acids. V dropped 5 bases and J dropped 2 bases, with 13 bases sitting between them. Germline CDR1 reads LNHDA; CDR2 reads SQIVND (reference sequence). The chain's CDR3 is CASSRETGAYEQYF. DNA for the CDR3: TGTGCCAGTAGTCGTGAGACAGGAGCCTACGAGCAGTACTTC.

The chain links TRBV4-1 to TRBJ1-4, with 7 bases lining up with TRBD1. The germline V gene encodes CDR1 MGHRA and CDR2 YSYEKL. The CDR3 spans 16 residues. Trimming took 4 bases from V and 5 from J; bases not matched to a gene: 10. CDR3 coding DNA: TGCGCCAGCAGCCCTACAACCGGGACAGTCAATGAAAAACTGTTTTTT. Protein: CASSPTTGTVNEKLFF.

The chain is built from TRBV9 and TRBJ2-2, with 8 bases matching TRBD2. This CDR3 region has 16 residues. CDR1 and CDR2 (germline): SGDLS, YYNGEE. The J segment lost 6 bases and the V segment lost 0 bases, leaving 7 bases of the junction unmatched. CDR3 loop: CASSVASGSSPGELFF. CDR3 nucleotides: TGTGCCAGCAGCGTAGCCAGCGGGAGCTCCCCCGGGGAGCTGTTTTTT.